The source of this TCR beta chain is a study of T cells in Graves' hyperthyroidism and ophthalmopathy. From around 11 ml of fresh peripheral blood, PBMCs were isolated. Amplified TCR beta CDR3 regions came from RNA transcripts. The HTBI primer set served for first-round RT-PCR of the TCR CDR3. Each CDR3 protein is one row after TCRdb ran MiXCR on the multiplex PCR reads. The table records about 640,000 distinct CDR3 sequences, about 20% of them present only once. Notes on this clonotype: Its antigen is unknown.

This CDR3 comprises 12 residues. Per the germline V gene, CDR1 is MDHEN and CDR2 is SYDVKM. Study-level points and caveats: The model predicted ophthalmopathy a median 6.5 months before onset.

Source material: blood. V is TRBV28 and J is TRBJ2-2; tentative D call: TRBD1 (5 bases). The clonotype comes from a man aged 25 to 45 with Graves' ophthalmopathy. The CDR3 sequence is CATSGFPGELFF. CDR3 sequence (DNA): TGTGCGACTTCAGGGTTCCCCGGGGAGCTGTTTTTT.